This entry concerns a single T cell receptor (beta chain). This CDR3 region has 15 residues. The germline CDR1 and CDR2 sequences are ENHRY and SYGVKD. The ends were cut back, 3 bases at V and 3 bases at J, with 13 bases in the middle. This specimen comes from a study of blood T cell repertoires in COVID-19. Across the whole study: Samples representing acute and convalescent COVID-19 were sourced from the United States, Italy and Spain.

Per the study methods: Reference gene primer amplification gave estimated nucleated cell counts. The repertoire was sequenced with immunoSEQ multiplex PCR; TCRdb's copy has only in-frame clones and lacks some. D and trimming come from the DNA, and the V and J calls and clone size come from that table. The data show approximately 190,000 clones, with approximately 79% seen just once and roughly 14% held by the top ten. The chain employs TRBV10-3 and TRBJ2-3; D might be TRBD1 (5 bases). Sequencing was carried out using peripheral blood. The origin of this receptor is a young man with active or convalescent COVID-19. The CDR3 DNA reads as TGTGCCATCAGTGACCAGGGAATCGTGACAGATACGCAGTATTTT. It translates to CAISDQGIVTDTQYF.